This is a list of T cell receptor beta chains from one sample in a study of T cell responses to AZD1222 COVID-19 vaccine. Sequenced by immunoSEQ multiplex PCR; TCRdb stores in-frame clones only, minus some. The sample has approximately 97,000 clones, 91% seen once; the top ten hold around 6.8%. The input for sequencing was peripheral blood, taken on day 0 of AZD1222 vaccination. Receptors originate from an adult in good health. The CDR3 runs from the conserved cysteine through the conserved F or W. Each record gives: J gene, D gene, V gene, CDR3 DNA, CDR3 protein. D genes are given only for firm matches.

j_gene: TRBJ2-7; d_gene: -; v_gene: TRBV28; CDR3nt: TGTGCCAGCAGTCTCTACTACGAGCAGTACTTC; CDR3aa: CASSLYYEQYF
j_gene: TRBJ1-2; d_gene: -; v_gene: TRBV28; CDR3nt: TGTGCCAGCAGTTTGTCTGGGAGGGGTGGCTACACCTTC; CDR3aa: CASSLSGRGGYTF
j_gene: TRBJ1-1; d_gene: -; v_gene: TRBV10-3; CDR3nt: TGTGCCATCATGGGGGAACGCACTGAAGCTTTCTTT; CDR3aa: CAIMGERTEAFF
j_gene: TRBJ1-6; d_gene: TRBD1; v_gene: TRBV7-3; CDR3nt: TGTGCCAGCAGCTTGACAGGGTCAAATTCACCCCTCCACTTT; CDR3aa: CASSLTGSNSPLHF
j_gene: TRBJ2-7; d_gene: -; v_gene: TRBV5-5; CDR3nt: TGTGCCAGCAGCTTGGCGGGGAGGGGGGAGTACGAGCAGTACTTC; CDR3aa: CASSLAGRGEYEQYF
j_gene: TRBJ1-2; d_gene: TRBD1; v_gene: TRBV7-6; CDR3nt: TGTGCCAGCAGCCCCCGACAGGGGCTTGACTATGGCTACACCTTC; CDR3aa: CASSPRQGLDYGYTF
j_gene: TRBJ2-7; d_gene: TRBD2; v_gene: TRBV5-1; CDR3nt: TGCGCCAGCAGCTTAACTAGCGGCTACTCCTACGAGCAGTACTTC; CDR3aa: CASSLTSGYSYEQYF
j_gene: TRBJ1-2; d_gene: TRBD1; v_gene: TRBV5-4; CDR3nt: TGTGCCAGCAGCTTGTGGGACAGGGTGTTCTCCTATGGCTACACCTTC; CDR3aa: CASSLWDRVFSYGYTF
j_gene: TRBJ2-7; d_gene: TRBD1; v_gene: TRBV4-2; CDR3nt: TGTGCCAGCAGCCCCCGGGACAGGGGTTCCTACGAGCAGTACTTC; CDR3aa: CASSPRDRGSYEQYF
j_gene: TRBJ1-6; d_gene: -; v_gene: TRBV6-5; CDR3nt: TGTGCCAGCAGAATGCCGGGACGGAATTCACCCCTCCACTTT; CDR3aa: CASRMPGRNSPLHF
j_gene: TRBJ1-3; d_gene: -; v_gene: TRBV5-1; CDR3nt: TGCGCCAGCAGCGGGGGGACATCAGCGGGAAACACCATATATTTT; CDR3aa: CASSGGTSAGNTIYF